This TCR beta chain is from a study of tumor and adjacent non-tumor tissue in lung cancer. No cell sorting was done before RNA was extracted from the tissue. The normal lung tissue was taken more than 3 cm from the tumor edge. This clonotype was observed many times. Three rounds of nested PCR, following a modified ARM-PCR protocol, produced the TCRbeta library. MiXCR was run by TCRdb on the multiplex PCR reads, yielding one entry per CDR3 protein. The data hold about 110,000 distinct CDR3 sequences, with 50% to 70% observed a single time. Source material: distant non-tumor lung tissue. The source is a man between 60 and 75 years old with non-small cell lung cancer.

For the CDR3, the DNA is TGCAGCGTCCGACAGGGGAACTCCTACGAGCAGTACTTC. This translates into CSVRQGNSYEQYF. The V and J genes are TRBV29-1 and TRBJ2-7, with 8 bases identical to TRBD1. Germline-derived CDR1 and CDR2 are SQVTM and ANQGSEA. The junction had 4 bases not matched to a gene; V was cut back by 6 bases and J by 0 bases. This CDR3 comprises 13 residues.